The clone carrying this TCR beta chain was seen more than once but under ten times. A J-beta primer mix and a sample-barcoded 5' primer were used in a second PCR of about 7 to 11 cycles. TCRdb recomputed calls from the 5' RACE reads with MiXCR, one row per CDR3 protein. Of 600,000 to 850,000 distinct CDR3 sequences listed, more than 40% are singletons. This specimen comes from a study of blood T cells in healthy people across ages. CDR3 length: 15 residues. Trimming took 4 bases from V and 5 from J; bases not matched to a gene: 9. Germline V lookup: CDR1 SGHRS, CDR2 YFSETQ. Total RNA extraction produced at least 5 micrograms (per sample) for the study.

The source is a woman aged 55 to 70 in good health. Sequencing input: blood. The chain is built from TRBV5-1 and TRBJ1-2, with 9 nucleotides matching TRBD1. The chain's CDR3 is CASSPGQGAWYGYTF. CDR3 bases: TGCGCCAGCAGCCCGGGACAGGGAGCGTGGTATGGCTACACCTTC.